This TCR beta chain was sequenced in a study of T cells after posttransplantation cyclophosphamide. The CDR3 contains 14 residues. The V end was cut by 1 base, the J end by 3 bases, with 8 bases between. Germline values: CDR1 SGHDT, CDR2 YYEEEE. The table came from immunoSEQ multiplex PCR; TCRdb's copy has only in-frame clones and leaves some out. The table shows some 64,000 clones, with just under 95% occurring only once. This receptor was identified in a woman between 25 and 40 years old in good health and a related stem cell transplant donor. Sequencing used PBMCs. V usage is TRBV5-6 and J usage is TRBJ1-3; D not resolved. The CDR3 nucleotides are TGTGCCAGCAGCTTGCTGGGTTTTGGAAACACCATATATTTT. Amino acid sequence: CASSLLGFGNTIYF. Looking up the rest from reference TRBV5-6 and TRBJ1-3 gives the full variable domain: DAGVTQSPTHLIKTRGQQVTLRCSPKSGHDTVSWYQQALGQGPQFIFQYYEEEERQRGNFPDRFSGHQFPNYSSELNVNALLLGDSALYLCASSLLGFGNTIYFGEGSWLTVV.